This T cell receptor beta chain was retrieved from a study of beta chain features in type 1 diabetes. For this clone: Its specificity is not known.

Cells sorted by CD45RO/CCR7/CD25/CD127/CD95/CD27 comprised CD4+ naive, central memory, regulatory and stem cell-like memory cells. The V segment lost 8 bases and the J segment 2 bases; nucleotides outside the gene matches: 5. Germline assignment: CDR1 LNHDA and CDR2 SQIVND (reference sequence). The CDR3 totals 15 residues. As every portion of the isolated RNA was reverse transcribed, the sequencing read expressed TCRB transcripts. An average approximately 3.7 million reads came from naive, central memory and regulatory T cell samples. Here immunoSEQ multiplex PCR was the method, and the copy in TCRdb shows in-frame clones only, minus some. There are about 330,000 clones in the sample; about 10% occur only once, and about 0.015% lies in the top ten. Overall study results and limits: TCRB repertoires of naive, central memory and Treg cells appeared more similar among patients than among healthy donors.

This TCR derives from a woman in her 30s in good health. Sequences were obtained from naive CD4+ T cells from blood. J is TRBJ2-5 and V is TRBV19; 13 bases align to TRBD2. CDR3 in amino acids: CASRRLAGGQETQYF. The CDR3 nucleotides read TGTGCCAGTCGGAGACTAGCGGGAGGACAAGAGACCCAGTACTTC. Variable domain in full (rest from reference TRBV19 and TRBJ2-5): DGGITQSPKYLFRKEGQNVTLSCEQNLNHDAMYWYRQDPGQGLRLIYYSQIVNDFQKGDIAEGYSVSREKKESFPLTVTSAQKNPTAFYLCASRRLAGGQETQYFGPGTRLLVL.